This TCR beta chain was identified during a study of chronic HIV infection and antiretroviral therapy. Each CDR3 protein is one row after TCRdb ran MiXCR on the 5' RACE reads. The data contain 45,000 to 55,000 distinct CDR3 sequences, approximately 19% of them singletons. The CDR3 runs to 15 residues. V was pared by 1 base and J by 3 bases, with 6 bases of the junction left unmatched. Germline values: CDR1 MDHEN, CDR2 SYDVKM. Sequencing input: peripheral blood. The clonotype was recovered from an adult who had HIV and had not received antiretroviral therapy, or was an uninfected healthy control (not recorded which). The chain joins TRBV28 to TRBJ2-7, with 7 bases lining up with TRBD1. The CDR3 loop is CASSLSSDRVYEQYF. The CDR3 DNA reads as TGTGCCAGCAGTTTATCCAGTGACAGGGTCTACGAGCAGTACTTC.